What follows describes a single T cell receptor (beta chain). The data derive from a study of blood T cell repertoires in COVID-19. About the research overall: The United States, Italy and Spain provided the acute and convalescent COVID-19 samples. Nucleic acid was either cDNA or gDNA, and it came from T cells, B-cell-depleted T cells, or PBMCs.

How the authors handled the data: Reference gene primer amplification gave estimated nucleated cell counts. Profiling relied on immunoSEQ multiplex PCR, and the TCRdb table lists in-frame clones only, not all of them. V, J and clone size were drawn from that table, and D and trimming were deduced from the DNA. The sample lists roughly 76,000 clones, about 89% seen once, with 0.9% to 1.5% in the top ten. The germline gives CDR1 SGHTA, CDR2 FQGNSA. V was trimmed by 5 bases and J by 5 bases, leaving 9 bases between them. This CDR3 has 12 residues. Which cohort a participant joined came from the clinical history participants gave.

Material for sequencing was PBMCs or T cells enriched from blood (not recorded which). The clonotype was recovered from a woman in her fifties or sixties with acute COVID-19. This chain uses TRBV7-2 with TRBJ2-5; tentatively, D is TRBD1 (6 bases). In nucleotides, the CDR3 is TGTGCCAGCAGCATCACAGGGGAGACCCAGTACTTC. It encodes CASSITGETQYF. Looking up the rest from reference TRBV7-2 and TRBJ2-5 gives the full variable domain: GAGVSQSPSNKVTEKGKDVELRCDPISGHTALYWYRQSLGQGLEFLIYFQGNSAPDKSGLPSDRFSAERTGGSVSTLTIQRTQQEDSAVYLCASSITGETQYFGPGTRLLVL.